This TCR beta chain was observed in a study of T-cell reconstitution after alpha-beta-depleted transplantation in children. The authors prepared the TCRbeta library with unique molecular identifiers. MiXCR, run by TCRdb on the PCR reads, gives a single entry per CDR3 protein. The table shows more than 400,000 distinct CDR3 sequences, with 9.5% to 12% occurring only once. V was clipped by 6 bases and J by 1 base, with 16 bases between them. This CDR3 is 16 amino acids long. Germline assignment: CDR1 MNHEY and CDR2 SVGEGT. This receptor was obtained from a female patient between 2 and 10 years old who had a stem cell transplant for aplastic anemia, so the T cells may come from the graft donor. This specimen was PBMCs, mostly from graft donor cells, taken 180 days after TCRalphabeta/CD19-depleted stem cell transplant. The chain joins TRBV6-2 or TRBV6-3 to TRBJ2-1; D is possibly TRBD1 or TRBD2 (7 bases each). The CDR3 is CASSIQGRGSYNEQFF. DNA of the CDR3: TGTGCCAGCAGCATACAGGGGAGGGGTTCCTACAATGAGCAGTTCTTC.